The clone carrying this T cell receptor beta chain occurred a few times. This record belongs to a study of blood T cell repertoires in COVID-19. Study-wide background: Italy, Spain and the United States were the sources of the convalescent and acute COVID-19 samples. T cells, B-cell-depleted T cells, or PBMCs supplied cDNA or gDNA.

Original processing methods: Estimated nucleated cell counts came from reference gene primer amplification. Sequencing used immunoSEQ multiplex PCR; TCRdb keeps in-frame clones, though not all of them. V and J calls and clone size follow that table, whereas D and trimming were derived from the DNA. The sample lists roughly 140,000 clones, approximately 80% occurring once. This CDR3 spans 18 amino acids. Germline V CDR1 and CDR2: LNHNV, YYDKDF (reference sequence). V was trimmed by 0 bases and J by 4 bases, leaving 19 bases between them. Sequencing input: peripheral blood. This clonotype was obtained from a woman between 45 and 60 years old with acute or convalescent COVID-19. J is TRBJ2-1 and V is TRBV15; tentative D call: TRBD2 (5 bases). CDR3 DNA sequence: TGTGCCACCAGCAGAGAGGCCCCGGGGTCCGTAGGGTACAATGAGCAGTTCTTC. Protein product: CATSREAPGSVGYNEQFF.